This TCR beta chain emerged from a study of T cells in Graves' hyperthyroidism and ophthalmopathy. Study-wide points: Most thyroid clonotypes that were expanded above 0.001 also turned up in blood. Ophthalmopathy onset followed model prediction by a median about six months.

There are 13 residues in the CDR3. Germline assignment: CDR1 SGHTA and CDR2 FQGNSA. The V end was cut by 7 bases, the J end by 4 bases, with 13 bases between. The hyperthyroidism patients had all been newly diagnosed, and their disease duration was under 2 months. Their ages ranged from 18 to 65 years. Uncontrolled infection, other autoimmune disease, pregnancy or lactation led to exclusion. From RNA transcripts, TCR beta CDR3 regions were amplified. A set of HTBI primers served as the primers for a first-round RT-PCR of the TCR CDR3. TCRdb re-analysed the multiplex PCR reads in MiXCR, keeping a single row per CDR3 protein. Among fewer than 250,000 distinct CDR3 sequences listed, about 15% were seen once. As to this clonotype: Its cognate antigen is unknown. This clone may be a read error of a much larger clone one base away.

Sequencing used blood. J is TRBJ2-5 and V is TRBV7-2; D gene unclear. The receptor was derived from a man aged 50-60 years with Graves' hyperthyroidism. The CDR3 DNA reads TGTGCCAGCAACTCCGCACCCCCAGAGACCCAGTACTTC. This sequence encodes CASNSAPPETQYF. The whole variable domain, remainder taken from reference TRBV7-2 and TRBJ2-5, is GAGVSQSPSNKVTEKGKDVELRCDPISGHTALYWYRQSLGQGLEFLIYFQGNSAPDKSGLPSDRFSAERTGGSVSTLTIQRTQQEDSAVYLCASNSAPPETQYFGPGTRLLVL.